The 2 T cell receptor beta chains in this list originate from one sample, sequenced in a study of shared clonotypes between healthy human individuals. The protocol was immunoSEQ multiplex PCR, while the TCRdb copy is restricted to in-frame clones and leaves out a portion. The repertoire includes 2 million to 2.5 million clones, approximately 94% of them detected once, and 0.1% to 0.15% sits in the top ten. Material for sequencing was naive CD4+ T cells sorted from blood. The subset: CD45RA+ positively selected. The receptors stem from a man between 18 and 35 years old in good health.

The chain recombines TRBV5-1 with TRBJ2-3, with 9 nucleotides matching TRBD1. Looked up from germline, CDR1 is SGHRS and CDR2 is YFSETQ. CDR3 length equals 15 residues. J gave up 5 bases and V 5 bases, and 9 bases lay outside the gene matches. The CDR3 here is CASRARDRVQDTQYF. CDR3 DNA: TGCGCCAGCAGAGCCCGGGACAGGGTGCAAGATACGCAGTATTTT. Using reference TRBV5-1 and TRBJ2-3 for the parts outside the CDR3, the full variable domain is KAGVTQTPRYLIKTRGQQVTLSCSPISGHRSVSWYQQTPGQGLQFLFEYFSETQRNKGNFPGRFSGRQFSNSRSEMNVSTLELGDSALYLCASRARDRVQDTQYFGPGTRLTVL.

This clone was detected only once. The gene calls are TRBV5-1 and TRBJ1-1; D gene unclear. V lost 1 base and J 7 bases, leaving 11 bases between the germline ends. CDR3 length equals 13 residues. Germline CDR1 reads SGHRS; CDR2 reads YFSETQ. The CDR3 region is CASSLWGKGEAFF. DNA for the CDR3: TGCGCCAGCAGCTTGTGGGGTAAGGGTGAAGCTTTCTTT.